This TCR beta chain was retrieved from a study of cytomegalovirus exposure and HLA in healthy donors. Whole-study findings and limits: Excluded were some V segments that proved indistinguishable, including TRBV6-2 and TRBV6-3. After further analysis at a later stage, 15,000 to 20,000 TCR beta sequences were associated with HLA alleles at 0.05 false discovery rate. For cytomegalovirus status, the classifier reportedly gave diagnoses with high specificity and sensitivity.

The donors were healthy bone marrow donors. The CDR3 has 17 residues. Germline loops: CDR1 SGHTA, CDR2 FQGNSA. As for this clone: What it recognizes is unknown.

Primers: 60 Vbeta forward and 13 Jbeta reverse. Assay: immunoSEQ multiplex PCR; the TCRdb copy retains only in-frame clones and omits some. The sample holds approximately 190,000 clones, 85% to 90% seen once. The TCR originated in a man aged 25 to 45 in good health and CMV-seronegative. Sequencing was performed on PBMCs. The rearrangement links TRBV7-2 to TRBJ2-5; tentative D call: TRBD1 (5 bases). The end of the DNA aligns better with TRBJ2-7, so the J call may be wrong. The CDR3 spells CASSLNAARVKGSEQYF. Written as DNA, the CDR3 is TGTGCCAGCAGCTTAAACGCCGCCAGGGTCAAGGGATCCGAGCAGTACTTC.